The 12 T cell receptor beta chains listed next were all sequenced from one sample in a study of PD-1 blockade in classical Hodgkin lymphoma. Repertoires were generated with immunoSEQ multiplex PCR, while TCRdb's copy carries only in-frame clones and drops some. The data contain 41,000 or so clones, more than 70% of them singletons. Every patient relapsed after autologous stem cell transplantation, and brentuximab vedotin exposure varied. This specimen was peripheral blood mononuclear cells (PBMCs), taken at baseline. The receptors were sampled from a human donor with classical Hodgkin lymphoma.

The chain has TRBV27 and TRBJ1-5; no reliable D call. The germline gives CDR1 MNHEY, CDR2 SMNVEV (reference sequence). The length of the CDR3 is 15 residues. V dropped 2 bases and J dropped 0 bases, with 8 bases sitting between them. Written as DNA, the CDR3 is TGTGCCAGCAGTTTAAAGAATTATAGCAATCAGCCCCAGCATTTT. Encoded protein: CASSLKNYSNQPQHF.

Only one count was recorded for this clone. The J gene is TRBJ1-5, the V gene TRBV7-9; tentatively, D is TRBD1 (5 bases). Trimming stripped 2 bases from V and 4 bases from J, with 15 bases between. Germline values: CDR1 SEHNR, CDR2 FQNEAQ (reference sequence). The CDR3 spans 16 residues. CDR3 in amino acids: CASSLSSGHMNQPQHF. CDR3 bases: TGTGCCAGCAGCTTATCCTCCGGACACATGAATCAGCCCCAGCATTTT.

Only one count was recorded for this clone. This chain uses TRBV6-4 with TRBJ1-1; D ambiguous. The germline CDR1 and CDR2 sequences are MRHNA and SNTAGT. The germline V and J ends were trimmed by 2 bases and 2 bases, with 6 bases remaining between them. CDR3 length: 13 amino acids. Here the CDR3 reads CASSDRDNTEAFF. DNA of the CDR3: TGTGCCAGCAGTGACAGGGATAACACTGAAGCTTTCTTT.

CDR3 in amino acids: CSVTGGGQDGYTF. In DNA, the CDR3 is TGCAGCGTGACAGGGGGGGGCCAGGATGGCTACACCTTC. The chain joins TRBV29-1 to TRBJ1-2, with 9 bases matching TRBD1. This CDR3 is built from 13 residues. Germline-derived CDR1 and CDR2 are SQVTM and ANQGSEA. With V trimmed by 6 bases and J by 6 bases, 8 bases remained unmatched.

V usage is TRBV19 and J usage is TRBJ1-5, with 8 bases that match TRBD1. Per germline, CDR1 LNHDA and CDR2 SQIVND (reference sequence). CDR3 length equals 16 residues. The V segment lost 1 base and the J segment 7 bases; nucleotides outside the gene matches: 9. CDR3 nucleotide sequence: TGTGCCAGTAGTATAGTTAGGACAGGGTCAGGGCAGCCCCAGCATTTT. Its translation is CASSIVRTGSGQPQHF.

V and J are TRBV6-1 and TRBJ2-5; TRBD1 matches at 7 bases. This CDR3 region has 13 residues. Germline V CDR1 and CDR2: MNHNS, SASEGT. V lost 4 bases to trimming and J lost 2 bases; unmatched junction nucleotides: 1. The CDR3 is CASSGTGQETQYF. The CDR3 DNA reads as TGTGCCAGCAGTGGGACAGGACAAGAGACCCAGTACTTC.

V gene TRBV14 combines with J gene TRBJ2-7; TRBD2 agrees at 10 bases. CDR3 size: 17 residues. V trimming: 4 bases; J trimming: 3 bases; junction bases outside the gene matches: 12. CDR1 and CDR2 (germline): SGHDN, FVKESK. The CDR3 loop is CASSLQSGRAPLYEQYF. The CDR3 DNA is TGTGCCAGCAGCCTTCAGAGCGGGAGGGCCCCGCTCTACGAGCAGTACTTC.

The chain recombines TRBV9 with TRBJ2-5; a weak D match, TRBD2 (6 bases). Trimming took off 0 bases at V and 5 bases at J, with 14 bases between the two ends. The CDR3 runs to 15 residues. Germline CDR1 and CDR2: SGDLS and YYNGEE. Written as DNA, the CDR3 is TGTGCCAGCAGCGTAGTAGCGGCCGCGGGGGAGACCCAGTACTTC. Translated: CASSVVAAAGETQYF.

V and J are TRBV6-5 and TRBJ2-7; 7 positions agree with TRBD1. The CDR3 spans 14 residues. The germline CDR1 and CDR2 sequences are MNHEY and SVGAGI. The J segment lost 6 bases and the V segment lost 6 bases, leaving 11 bases of the junction unmatched. The CDR3 DNA is TGTGCCAGCAGACTCGTAGGGGGCACGGGCGAGCAGTACTTC. This encodes CASRLVGGTGEQYF.

There are a few counts of this clone. The chain couples TRBV28 to TRBJ1-1; the match to TRBD1 covers 8 bases. V dropped 7 bases and J dropped 0; count of bases not matched to a gene: 16. The CDR3 is made up of 18 amino acids. Looked up from germline, CDR1 is MDHEN and CDR2 is SYDVKM. The CDR3 region has the DNA TGTGCCAGCACCTCCAATATTATCCGGGACAGGATGAACACTGAAGCTTTCTTT. Translated: CASTSNIIRDRMNTEAFF.

By sample fraction, this clone is large. This chain connects TRBV7-9 to TRBJ1-1; D unclear. V was clipped by 3 bases and J by 1 base, with 21 bases between them. Germline V CDR1 and CDR2: SEHNR, FQNEAQ (reference sequence). This CDR3 spans 18 amino acids. CDR3 sequence: CASSLDRTIPNSNTEAFF. The CDR3 DNA follows: TGTGCCAGCAGCTTGGACCGAACCATCCCAAACTCGAACACTGAAGCTTTCTTT.

The genes are TRBV7-9 and TRBJ1-4, with 9 bases matching TRBD1. Germline assignment: CDR1 SEHNR and CDR2 FQNEAQ (reference sequence). This CDR3 is built from 16 residues. V dropped 2 bases and J dropped 8; count of bases not matched to a gene: 9. CDR3 residues: CASSLTWTGASEKLFF. The CDR3 DNA reads TGTGCCAGCAGCTTAACATGGACAGGGGCGTCGGAAAAACTGTTTTTT.